This entry is about one T cell receptor (beta chain). The assay was immunoSEQ multiplex PCR, and TCRdb's table has in-frame clones only and misses some. The sample includes about 200,000 clones. This sample stems from a study of control samples from healthy donors and cancer patients. The CDR3 has 16 amino acids. With 0 bases removed from V and 3 bases from J, the gap between germline ends came to 16 bases. Germline assignment: CDR1 SGHRS and CDR2 YFSETQ. Sample: blood. This chain joins TRBV5-1 and TRBJ2-7; tentatively, D is TRBD1 (6 bases). This clonotype was sampled from a woman aged 25-40 years in good health. The CDR3 DNA reads as TGCGCCAGCAGCTTGGCGGTGGGGGCGGTAGGCTACGAGCAGTACTTC. It yields the protein CASSLAVGAVGYEQYF.